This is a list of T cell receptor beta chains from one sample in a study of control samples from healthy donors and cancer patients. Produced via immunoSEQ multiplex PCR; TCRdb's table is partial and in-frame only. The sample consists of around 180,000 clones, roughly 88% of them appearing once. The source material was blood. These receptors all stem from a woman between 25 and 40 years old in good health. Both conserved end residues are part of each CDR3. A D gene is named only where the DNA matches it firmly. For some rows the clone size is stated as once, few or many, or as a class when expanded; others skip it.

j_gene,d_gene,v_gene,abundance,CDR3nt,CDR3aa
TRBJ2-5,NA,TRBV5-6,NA,TGTGCCAGCAACTTAATCCCGAACCAAGAGACCCAGTACTTC,CASNLIPNQETQYF
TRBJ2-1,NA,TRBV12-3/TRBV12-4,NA,TGTGCCAGCAGAACGGGCCTGGCGAATGAGCAGTTCTTC,CASRTGLANEQFF
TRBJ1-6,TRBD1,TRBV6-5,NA,TGTGCCAGCAGTTACGACGACAGGGTCCCCTTTTCACCCCTCCACTTT,CASSYDDRVPFSPLHF
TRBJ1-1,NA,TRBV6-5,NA,TGTGCCAGCAGGTACCTGGGGAACACTGAAGCTTTCTTT,CASRYLGNTEAFF
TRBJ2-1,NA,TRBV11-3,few,TGTGCCAGCAGCCCGAGGAACTCCTACAATGAGCAGTTCTTC,CASSPRNSYNEQFF
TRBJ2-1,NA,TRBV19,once,TGTGCCAGTAGTACCCAGTCCCGCGGGGAGCAGTTCTTC,CASSTQSRGEQFF
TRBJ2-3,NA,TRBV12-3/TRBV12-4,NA,TGTGCCAGCAGCCGAGCTTCAGATACGCAGTATTTT,CASSRASDTQYF
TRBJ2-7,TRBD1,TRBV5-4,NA,TGTGCCAGCAGCTTGGAGGGACAGGGCTCCCTCGAGCAGTACTTC,CASSLEGQGSLEQYF
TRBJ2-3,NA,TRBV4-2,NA,TGTGCCAGCAGCCAATCCTTCGGGGAGGATACGCAGTATTTT,CASSQSFGEDTQYF
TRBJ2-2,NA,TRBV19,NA,TGTGCCAGTAGTATCGAAAACAGGGCCACCGGGGAGCTGTTTTTT,CASSIENRATGELFF
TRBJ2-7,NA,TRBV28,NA,TGTGCCAGCAGTTCGATCTACGAGCAGTACTTC,CASSSIYEQYF
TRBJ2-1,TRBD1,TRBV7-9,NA,TGTGCCAGCAGCTTACCGACAGGGAACTACAATGAGCAGTTCTTC,CASSLPTGNYNEQFF
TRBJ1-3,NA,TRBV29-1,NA,TGCAGCGTCGGGGGGGCAGGAAACACCATATATTTT,CSVGGAGNTIYF
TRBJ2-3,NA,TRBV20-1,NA,TGCAGTGCGATGAAAGCAGATACGCAGTATTTT,CSAMKADTQYF
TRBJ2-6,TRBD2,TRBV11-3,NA,TGTGCCAGCAGCTCAGGGAGGGGCTCTGGGGCCAACGTCCTGACTTTC,CASSSGRGSGANVLTF
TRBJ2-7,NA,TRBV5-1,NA,TGCGCCAGCAGCTTGAAGGGAACCTACGAGCAGTACTTC,CASSLKGTYEQYF
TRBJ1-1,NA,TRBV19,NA,TGTGCCAGTAGTACAAAACAGGGAAGCACTGAAGCTTTCTTT,CASSTKQGSTEAFF
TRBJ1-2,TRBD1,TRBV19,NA,TGTGCCAGTAGTGACCCCGGGACAGGGACGGGGCGCTACACCTTC,CASSDPGTGTGRYTF
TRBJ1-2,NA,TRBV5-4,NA,TGTGCCAGCAGCTCGACAGACTATGGCTACACCTTC,CASSSTDYGYTF
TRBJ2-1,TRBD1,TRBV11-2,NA,TGTGCCAGCAGCTTCAGGGGGAGATACAATGAGCAGTTCTTC,CASSFRGRYNEQFF
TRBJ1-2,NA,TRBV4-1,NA,TGCGCCACCAGGGAGGACTATGGCTACACCTTC,CATREDYGYTF
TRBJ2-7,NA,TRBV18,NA,TGTGCCAGCTCACACGGGACTCCTTCCTCCTACGAGCAGTACTTC,CASSHGTPSSYEQYF
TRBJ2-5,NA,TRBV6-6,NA,TGTGCCAGCAGTTACGAGGGGGTTCGGGAGACCCAGTACTTC,CASSYEGVRETQYF
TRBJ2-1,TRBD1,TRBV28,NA,TGTGCCAGCAGTTCAAGGGGGCAGACCTACAATGAGCAGTTCTTC,CASSSRGQTYNEQFF
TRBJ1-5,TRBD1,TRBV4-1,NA,TGCGCCAGCAGCCAAGAAACGGACAGGGCAGGCGGGCAGCCCCAGCATTTT,CASSQETDRAGGQPQHF
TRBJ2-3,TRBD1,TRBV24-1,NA,TGTGCCACCCGAGGACAGGGCAAAGATACGCAGTATTTT,CATRGQGKDTQYF
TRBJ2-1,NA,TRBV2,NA,TGTGCCAGCCGGGGGGCTAATGAGCAGTTCTTC,CASRGANEQFF
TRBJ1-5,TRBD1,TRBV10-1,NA,TGCGCCAGCAGCGACAGGGTGGGTCAGCCCCAGCATTTT,CASSDRVGQPQHF
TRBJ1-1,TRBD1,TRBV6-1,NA,TGTGCCAGCAGTGAGTACGGGACAGGGAACACTGAAGCTTTCTTT,CASSEYGTGNTEAFF
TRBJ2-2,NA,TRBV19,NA,TGTGCCAGTATCCCGGGTCAATCCACCGGGGAGCTGTTTTTT,CASIPGQSTGELFF
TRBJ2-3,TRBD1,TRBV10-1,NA,TGCGCCAGCAGTGAGGTCACAGGGGCGGGAGATACGCAGTATTTT,CASSEVTGAGDTQYF
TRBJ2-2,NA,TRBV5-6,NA,TGTGCCAGCAGCTTAATAGCGAACACCGGGGAGCTGTTTTTT,CASSLIANTGELFF
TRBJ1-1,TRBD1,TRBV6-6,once,TGTGCCAGCAGTACGACAGGGGGGAACACTGAAGCTTTCTTT,CASSTTGGNTEAFF
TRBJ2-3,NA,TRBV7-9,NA,TGTGCCAGCAGCCCACTCAGAGGTACAGATACGCAGTATTTT,CASSPLRGTDTQYF
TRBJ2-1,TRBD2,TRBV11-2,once,TGTGCCAGCAGCTTAGTATCCAGCGGGAGCAGCAATGAGCAGTTCTTC,CASSLVSSGSSNEQFF
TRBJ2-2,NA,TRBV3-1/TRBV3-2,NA,TGTGCCAGCAGCCGGATGCTGGGGCGCGACACCGGGGAGCTGTTTTTT,CASSRMLGRDTGELFF
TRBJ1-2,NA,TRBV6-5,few,TGTGCCAGCAGTTTGGGAGGATTGGGTGGCTACACCTTC,CASSLGGLGGYTF
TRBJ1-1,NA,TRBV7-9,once,TGTGCCAGCAGCTTAAGCCAGGGGCAGAGTGAAGCTTTCTTT,CASSLSQGQSEAFF
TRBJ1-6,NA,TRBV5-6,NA,TGTGCCAGCAGCTTGGCTGGGGGCAATTCACCCCTCCACTTT,CASSLAGGNSPLHF
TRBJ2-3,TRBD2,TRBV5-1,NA,TGCGCCAGCCGCAGGACTAGCCGGGCCTTAGATACGCAGTATTTT,CASRRTSRALDTQYF
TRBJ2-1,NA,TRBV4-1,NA,TGCGCCAGCAGCCTACCGCCCCGGGGTGAGCAGTTCTTC,CASSLPPRGEQFF
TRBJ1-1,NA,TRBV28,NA,TGTGCCAGCAGTTTCGGAGTCACCTTGAACACTGAAGCTTTCTTT,CASSFGVTLNTEAFF
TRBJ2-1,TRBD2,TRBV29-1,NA,TGCAGCGTTGGAAGCAGGGGGGCTAGCGGGATTGGAGAGCAGTTCTTC,CSVGSRGASGIGEQFF
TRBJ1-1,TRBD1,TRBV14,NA,TGTGCCAGCAACCCGGGAGGGCAGGGGGCGTGGACTGAAGCTTTCTTT,CASNPGGQGAWTEAFF
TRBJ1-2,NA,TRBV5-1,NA,TGCGCCAGCGCTGCCACCCAAACTAACTATGGCTACACCTTC,CASAATQTNYGYTF
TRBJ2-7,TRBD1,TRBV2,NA,TGTGCCAGCACCTGGACAGGGAGAGACGAGCAGTACTTC,CASTWTGRDEQYF
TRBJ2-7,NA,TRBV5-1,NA,TGCGCCAGCAGCTTGGCCTCCCCCCTCGAGCAGTACTTC,CASSLASPLEQYF
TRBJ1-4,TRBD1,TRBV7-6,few,TGTGCCAGCAGTCAAGGACAGGGTGGTGAAAAACTGTTTTTT,CASSQGQGGEKLFF
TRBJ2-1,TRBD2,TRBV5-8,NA,TGTGCCAGCAGGCCCCGGGGACTAGGACCCTACAATGAGCAGTTCTTC,CASRPRGLGPYNEQFF
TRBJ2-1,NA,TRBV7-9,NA,TGTGCCAGCAGCTCCTCCCAGGCGGGGCATATTAACAATGAGCAGTTCTTC,CASSSSQAGHINNEQFF
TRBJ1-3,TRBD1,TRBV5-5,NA,TGTGCCAGCAGCCCCACAGGGGTATCTGGAAACACCATATATTTT,CASSPTGVSGNTIYF
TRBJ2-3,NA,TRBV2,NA,TGTGCCAGCACGTCAGATACGCAGTATTTT,CASTSDTQYF
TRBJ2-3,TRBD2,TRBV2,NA,TGTGCCAGCAGTGGGGGACTAGCGGACACAGATACGCAGTATTTT,CASSGGLADTDTQYF